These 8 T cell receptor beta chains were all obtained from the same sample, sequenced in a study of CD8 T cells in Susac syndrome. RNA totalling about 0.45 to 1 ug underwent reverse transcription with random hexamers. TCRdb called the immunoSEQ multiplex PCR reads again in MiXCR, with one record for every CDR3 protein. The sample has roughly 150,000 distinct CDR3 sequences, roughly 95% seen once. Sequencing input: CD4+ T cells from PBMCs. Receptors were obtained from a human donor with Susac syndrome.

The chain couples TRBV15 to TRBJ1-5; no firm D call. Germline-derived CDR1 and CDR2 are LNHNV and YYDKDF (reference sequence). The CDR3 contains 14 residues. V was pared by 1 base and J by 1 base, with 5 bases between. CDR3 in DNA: TGTGCCACCAGCAGAGGTGGGAGCAATCAGCCCCAGCATTTT. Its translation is CATSRGGSNQPQHF.

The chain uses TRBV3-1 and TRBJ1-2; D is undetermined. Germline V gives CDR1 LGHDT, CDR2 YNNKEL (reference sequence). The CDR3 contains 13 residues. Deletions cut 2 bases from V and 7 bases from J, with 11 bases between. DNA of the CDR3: TGTGCCAGCAGCCAATTGAGAAAAAGTGGCTACACCTTC. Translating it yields CASSQLRKSGYTF.

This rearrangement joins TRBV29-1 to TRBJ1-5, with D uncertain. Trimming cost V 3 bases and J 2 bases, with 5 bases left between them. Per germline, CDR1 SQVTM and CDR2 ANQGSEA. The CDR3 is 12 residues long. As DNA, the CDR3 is TGCAGCGTTGACTGGCGCAATCAGCCCCAGCATTTT. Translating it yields CSVDWRNQPQHF.

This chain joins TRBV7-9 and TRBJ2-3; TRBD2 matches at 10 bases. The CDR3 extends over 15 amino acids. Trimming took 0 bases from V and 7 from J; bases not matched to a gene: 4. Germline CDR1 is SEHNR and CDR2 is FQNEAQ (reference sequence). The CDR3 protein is CASSLASGGPNTQYF. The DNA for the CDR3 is TGTGCCAGCAGCTTAGCTAGCGGGGGGCCCAATACGCAGTATTTT.

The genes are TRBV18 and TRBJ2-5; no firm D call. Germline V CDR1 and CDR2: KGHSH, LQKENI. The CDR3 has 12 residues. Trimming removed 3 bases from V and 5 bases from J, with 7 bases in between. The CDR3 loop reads CASSPVGETQYF. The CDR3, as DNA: TGTGCCAGCTCACCTGTTGGGGAGACCCAGTACTTC.

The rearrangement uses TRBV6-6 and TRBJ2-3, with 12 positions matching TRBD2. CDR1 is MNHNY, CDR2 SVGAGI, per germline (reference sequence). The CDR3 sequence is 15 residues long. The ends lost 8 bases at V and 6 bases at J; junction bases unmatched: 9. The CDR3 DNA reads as TGTGCCAGCTCCCCTAGCGGGGGGGCCGGGGATACGCAGTATTTT. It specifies CASSPSGGAGDTQYF.

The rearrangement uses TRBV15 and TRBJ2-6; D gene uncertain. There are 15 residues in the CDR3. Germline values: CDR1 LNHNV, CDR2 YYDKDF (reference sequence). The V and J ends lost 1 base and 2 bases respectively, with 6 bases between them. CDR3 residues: CATSRVAAGANVLTF. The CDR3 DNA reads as TGTGCCACCAGCAGAGTAGCCGCTGGGGCCAACGTCCTGACTTTC.

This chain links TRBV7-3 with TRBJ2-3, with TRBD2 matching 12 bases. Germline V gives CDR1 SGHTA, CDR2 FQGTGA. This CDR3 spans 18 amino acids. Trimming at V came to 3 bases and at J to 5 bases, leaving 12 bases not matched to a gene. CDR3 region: CASSFGLAGTLLQDTQYF. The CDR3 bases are TGTGCCAGCAGCTTTGGACTAGCGGGGACTCTTTTACAAGATACGCAGTATTTT. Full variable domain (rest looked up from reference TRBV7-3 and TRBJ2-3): GAGVSQTPSNKVTEKGKYVELRCDPISGHTALYWYRQSLGQGPEFLIYFQGTGAADDSGLPNDRFFAVRPEGSVSTLKIQRTERGDSAVYLCASSFGLAGTLLQDTQYFGPGTRLTVL.